This T cell receptor beta chain appears in the sequencing data of a study of cytomegalovirus exposure and HLA in healthy donors. Study-level findings and limits: Reports indicated that the classifier achieved high specificity and sensitivity in diagnosing cytomegalovirus status. One variant, a missense change in DCLRE1C, was linked in a later analysis to TCR beta V- and J-gene trimming.

PCR used 60 Vbeta primers and 13 Jbeta primers. Repertoires were generated with immunoSEQ multiplex PCR, while TCRdb's copy carries only in-frame clones and drops some. The sample lists 150,000 to 170,000 clones; 79% were seen once. CDR1 is SGHTA, CDR2 FQGTGA, per germline. The CDR3 spans 18 residues. With 5 bases clipped from V and 8 bases from J, the junction kept 13 bases outside the gene matches. Turning to this clone: Its target is unknown.

Source material: PBMCs. The gene calls are TRBV7-3 and TRBJ2-2; 14 positions match TRBD2. This TCR was sampled from a man aged 30-40 years in good health and CMV-seropositive. The CDR3 DNA follows: TGTGCCAGCAGCCTAATAAAATCGGGACTAGCGGGAGTTGGGGAGCTGTTTTTT. Its protein is CASSLIKSGLAGVGELFF.